This entry lists 30 T cell receptor beta chains sequenced from one sample in a study of blood T cell repertoires in COVID-19. The table came from immunoSEQ multiplex PCR; TCRdb's copy has only in-frame clones and leaves some out. This sample carries more than 250,000 clones, approximately 85% of them seen once, and the ten largest clones take 5.1%. The sequencing input was peripheral blood. The source is a man aged 45 to 65 with active or convalescent COVID-19.

The V gene is TRBV7-2, the J gene TRBJ1-2; D is undetermined. Germline V gene data show CDR1 as SGHTA and CDR2 as FQGNSA. This CDR3 is 13 amino acids long. Trimming took off 7 bases at V and 8 bases at J, with 17 bases between the two ends. In nucleotides, the CDR3 is TGTGCCAGCACCCCAGGAGGGTTCTTAGGCTACACCTTC. Residues: CASTPGGFLGYTF.

The V gene is TRBV9, the J gene TRBJ2-1, with TRBD2 matching 7 bases. This CDR3 has 14 amino acids. CDR1 and CDR2 from the germline V gene are SGDLS and YYNGEE. Trimming took 4 bases from V and 1 from J; bases not matched to a gene: 2. CDR3 in amino acids: CASSSGLSYNEQFF. As DNA, the CDR3 is TGTGCCAGCAGCTCGGGACTATCCTACAATGAGCAGTTCTTC.

In the case of this clone: Additional DNA sequences in this sample encode the identical CDR3. The V gene is TRBV6-5, the J gene TRBJ2-6; no firm D call. The V gene lost 2 bases and the J gene lost 1 base, with 6 bases spanning the gap. CDR1 and CDR2 from the germline V gene are MNHEY and SVGAGI. This CDR3 has 15 amino acids. The CDR3 region is CASSYRGSGANVLTF. The CDR3 DNA reads as TGTGCCAGCAGTTACAGAGGTTCTGGGGCCAACGTCCTGACTTTC.

The genes are TRBV30 and TRBJ1-1; D uncertain. CDR1 and CDR2 from the germline V gene are GTSNPN and SVGIG (reference sequence). The CDR3 sequence is 11 residues long. The ends were cut back, 1 base at V and 6 bases at J, with 6 bases in the middle. For the CDR3, the DNA is TGTGCCTGGAGTGACGGGGCTGAAGCTTTCTTT. Encoded protein: CAWSDGAEAFF. Supplemented by reference TRBV30 and TRBJ1-1, the full variable domain reads SQTIHQWPATLVQPVGSPLSLECTVEGTSNPNLYWYRQAAGRGLQLLFYSVGIGQISSEVPQNLSASRPQDRQFILSSKKLLLSDSGFYLCAWSDGAEAFFGQGTRLTVV.

The chain is built from TRBV4-2 and TRBJ1-1; D not resolved. Germline assignment: CDR1 LGHNA and CDR2 YNFKEQ. The V end lost 0 bases, the J end lost 3 bases, and 11 bases lay between the germline ends. This CDR3 contains 15 residues. This chain's CDR3 is CASSQERPDYTEAFF. CDR3 in DNA: TGTGCCAGCAGCCAAGAGAGGCCAGACTACACTGAAGCTTTCTTT.

The chain has TRBV24-1 and TRBJ2-1; 12 bases map to TRBD2. CDR3 length: 16 amino acids. Per the germline V gene, CDR1 is KGHDR and CDR2 is SFDVKD. J lost 6 bases, V lost 2 bases, and 4 bases had no gene match. The CDR3 DNA is TGTGCCACCAGTGATTCTAGCGGGAGGGCGGTCAATGAGCAGTTCTTC. Protein sequence: CATSDSSGRAVNEQFF.

The chain carries TRBV9 and TRBJ2-7, with D unclear. Germline V gene sequence: CDR1 SGDLS, CDR2 YYNGEE. The CDR3 runs to 13 residues. V was pared by 2 bases and J by 3 bases, with 9 bases between. The chain's CDR3 is CASSVGPRYEQYF. For the CDR3, the DNA is TGTGCCAGCAGCGTTGGGCCCCGCTACGAGCAGTACTTC.

The genes are TRBV7-3 and TRBJ2-1, with TRBD2 matching over 12 bases. The germline CDR1 and CDR2 sequences are SGHTA and FQGTGA. V lost 4 bases, J lost 9 bases, and 10 bases stayed unmatched. CDR3 size: 16 residues. The CDR3 is CASSSLSTSGRGEQFF. As DNA, the CDR3 is TGTGCCAGCAGCTCTCTATCGACTAGCGGGAGAGGTGAGCAGTTCTTC.

The chain couples TRBV3-1 (or the pseudogene TRBV3-2) to TRBJ2-3; 7 bases fit TRBD2. Germline CDR1 reads LGHDT; CDR2 reads YNNKEL (reference sequence). The CDR3 runs to 17 residues. The J segment lost 2 bases and the V segment lost 0 bases, leaving 8 bases of the junction unmatched. This chain's CDR3 is CASSQDVLAGVTDTQYF. The CDR3 region has the DNA TGTGCCAGCAGCCAAGATGTCCTCGCGGGAGTCACAGATACGCAGTATTTT.

This clone was detected only once. The gene calls are TRBV28 and TRBJ1-3, with 7 positions matching TRBD1. The CDR3 totals 13 residues. The trim removed 6 bases at V and 4 bases at J, leaving 3 bases unmatched. Looked up from germline, CDR1 is MDHEN and CDR2 is SYDVKM. This chain's CDR3 is CASRRQGGNTIYF. The CDR3 DNA is TGTGCCAGCAGACGACAGGGAGGAAACACCATATATTTT.

This chain connects TRBV10-3 to TRBJ2-1, with 10 bases identical to TRBD2. With V trimmed by 5 bases and J by 6 bases, 10 bases remained unmatched. CDR1 is ENHRY and CDR2 is SYGVKD in the germline V gene. There are 16 residues in the CDR3. CDR3 protein: CAISQDSGRPRNEQFF. CDR3 sequence (DNA): TGTGCCATCAGTCAGGATAGCGGGAGGCCCCGCAATGAGCAGTTCTTC.

The chain couples TRBV30 to TRBJ2-7; D remains ambiguous. The CDR3 spans 12 residues. V gave up 4 bases and J gave up 6 bases, with 13 bases separating them. Germline CDR1 is GTSNPN and CDR2 is SVGIG (reference sequence). This chain's CDR3 is CAWTNHPREQYF. DNA for the CDR3: TGTGCCTGGACTAACCACCCCCGCGAGCAGTACTTC. The whole variable domain, filled in from reference TRBV30 and TRBJ2-7, reads SQTIHQWPATLVQPVGSPLSLECTVEGTSNPNLYWYRQAAGRGLQLLFYSVGIGQISSEVPQNLSASRPQDRQFILSSKKLLLSDSGFYLCAWTNHPREQYFGPGTRLTVT.

The chain uses TRBV6-2 or TRBV6-3 and TRBJ1-2; the D gene is possibly TRBD1 (5 bases). The V end lost 5 bases, the J end lost 4 bases, and 14 bases lay between the germline ends. Germline-derived CDR1 and CDR2 are MNHEY and SVGEGT. CDR3 size: 14 residues. The CDR3 reads CASSLGGDAYGYTF. The CDR3 region has the DNA TGTGCCAGCAGTCTTGGAGGGGACGCCTATGGCTACACCTTC.

This clone was seen a few times. The rearrangement joins TRBV18 to TRBJ1-1; D is possibly TRBD1 (6 bases). Trimming cost V 7 bases and J 1 base, with 10 bases left between them. The CDR3 runs to 13 residues. Germline CDR1 reads KGHSH; CDR2 reads LQKENI. In DNA, the CDR3 is TGTGCCAGCTTAAACAGGGAGAACACTGAAGCTTTCTTT. It encodes CASLNRENTEAFF.

This sequence joins TRBV19 and TRBJ2-4; TRBD1 matches at 9 bases. CDR3 length equals 17 residues. V lost 5 bases and J lost 6; bases outside the gene matches: 14. CDR1 and CDR2 from the germline V gene are LNHDA and SQIVND (reference sequence). The CDR3 bases are TGTGCCAGTAGTCCGGGGACAGGGAAGGCCCGCGGAAACATTCAGTACTTC. This gives the protein CASSPGTGKARGNIQYF.

The rearrangement joins TRBV3-1 (or the pseudogene TRBV3-2) to TRBJ1-1; D not resolved. The germline V gene encodes CDR1 LGHDT and CDR2 YNNKEL (reference sequence). This CDR3 contains 15 residues. V was cut by 0 bases and J by 1 base, with 9 bases left in between. CDR3 in DNA: TGTGCCAGCAGCCAAGAGGCCAGAGGGAACACTGAAGCTTTCTTT. Its protein product is CASSQEARGNTEAFF.

The rearrangement uses TRBV9 and TRBJ2-7; TRBD2 agrees at 8 bases. Germline CDR1 is SGDLS and CDR2 is YYNGEE. The CDR3 is 16 residues long. J gave up 4 bases and V 3 bases, and 12 bases lay outside the gene matches. The CDR3 reads CASSEAAGVGLYEQYF. The CDR3 DNA is TGTGCCAGCAGCGAGGCAGCGGGAGTAGGTTTATACGAGCAGTACTTC.

The chain employs TRBV9 and TRBJ2-3; TRBD1 matches at 9 bases. Germline V gives CDR1 SGDLS, CDR2 YYNGEE. This CDR3 spans 15 amino acids. J was trimmed by 3 bases and V by 3 bases; bases with no gene match: 5. For the CDR3, the DNA is TGTGCCAGCAGCGCCACCGGGACAGGGACAGATACGCAGTATTTT. This codes for CASSATGTGTDTQYF.

The chain couples TRBV11-2 to TRBJ2-7; weak D call: TRBD2 (6 bases). Germline CDR1 SGHAT, CDR2 FQNNGV. The length of the CDR3 is 14 residues. Trimming shortened V by 3 bases and J by 6 bases, and 15 bases separated the two germline ends. CDR3 sequence: CASSFPGRGVEQYF. The DNA for the CDR3 is TGTGCCAGCAGCTTCCCCGGGCGGGGCGTCGAGCAGTACTTC.

The J gene is TRBJ1-1, the V gene TRBV11-3; unclear D gene. Looked up from germline, CDR1 is SGHNT and CDR2 is YENEEA. The V gene lost 1 base and the J gene lost 1 base, with 4 bases spanning the gap. The CDR3 covers 13 residues. Written as DNA, the CDR3 is TGTGCCAGCAGCTTAGGGGCGAACACTGAAGCTTTCTTT. Translation gives CASSLGANTEAFF.

V is TRBV28 and J is TRBJ1-2, with 9 bases matching TRBD1. Germline V gene data show CDR1 as MDHEN and CDR2 as SYDVKM. This CDR3 region has 15 residues. Trimming cost V 1 base and J 4 bases; bases outside gene matches: 4. The CDR3: CASSLSGTGTYGYTF. The CDR3 bases are TGTGCCAGCAGTTTATCAGGGACAGGGACCTATGGCTACACCTTC.

This chain joins TRBV2 and TRBJ2-4; TRBD1 agrees at 10 bases. CDR3 length: 15 residues. After removal of 8 bases from V and 6 bases from J, the junction contained 10 bases not matched to a gene. From germline, CDR1 is SNHLY and CDR2 FYNNEI. The CDR3 here is CASLRQGALRNIQYF. The CDR3 DNA reads as TGTGCCAGCCTACGACAGGGGGCGTTGAGAAACATTCAGTACTTC.

The chain uses TRBV5-1 and TRBJ1-4; D gene uncertain. CDR3 size: 15 residues. Germline values: CDR1 SGHRS, CDR2 YFSETQ. The V end lost 1 base, the J end lost 0 bases, and 7 bases lay between the germline ends. Written as DNA, the CDR3 is TGCGCCAGCAGCTTGTGGACTACAACTAATGAAAAACTGTTTTTT. This encodes CASSLWTTTNEKLFF.

This sequence joins TRBV6-6 and TRBJ1-1, with unresolved D. This CDR3 contains 12 residues. Deletions cut 6 bases from V and 3 bases from J, with 8 bases between. CDR1 and CDR2 from the germline V gene are MNHNY and SVGAGI (reference sequence). CDR3 region: CASRERHTEAFF. CDR3 bases: TGTGCCAGCAGAGAGAGGCACACTGAAGCTTTCTTT.

The sample holds one count of this clone. V and J are TRBV9 and TRBJ1-4; 10 bases fit TRBD1. J gave up 4 bases and V 4 bases, and 10 bases lay outside the gene matches. Looked up from germline, CDR1 is SGDLS and CDR2 is YYNGEE. The CDR3 runs 17 residues. The CDR3 loop reads CASSSTGQGTGNEKLFF. CDR3 bases: TGTGCCAGCAGCTCAACGGGACAGGGGACCGGTAATGAAAAACTGTTTTTT.

This clone was detected once. The chain has TRBV2 and TRBJ2-3; D gene unclear. Looked up from germline, CDR1 is SNHLY and CDR2 is FYNNEI. The V and J ends lost 7 bases and 0 bases respectively, with 17 bases between them. The CDR3 is 16 amino acids. CDR3 nucleotides: TGTGCCAGCAACCTGGTGGGCTTCGCTAGCACAGATACGCAGTATTTT. Encoded protein: CASNLVGFASTDTQYF.

CDR3 bases: TGTGCCAGCAGTCCCACTAGCGGGAGGGGGGAAGGGGAGCAGTTCTTC. It yields the protein CASSPTSGRGEGEQFF. The chain has TRBV6-2 or TRBV6-3 and TRBJ2-1, with 13 bases identical to TRBD2. The CDR3 spans 16 residues. Per germline, CDR1 MNHEY and CDR2 SVGEGT. The J segment lost 10 bases and the V segment lost 5 bases, leaving 11 bases of the junction unmatched.

The chain carries TRBV6-1 and TRBJ2-1, with D hard to call. V dropped 4 bases and J dropped 4 bases, with 17 bases sitting between them. The length of the CDR3 is 16 residues. The germline gives CDR1 MNHNS, CDR2 SASEGT. In nucleotides, the CDR3 is TGTGCCAGCAGTGTACTACTTCTCTCGAGGTACAATGAGCAGTTCTTC. Its protein is CASSVLLLSRYNEQFF.

The chain is built from TRBV11-1 and TRBJ1-2; 7 bases fit TRBD1. This CDR3 comprises 13 residues. The J segment lost 8 bases and the V segment lost 5 bases, leaving 8 bases of the junction unmatched. CDR1 and CDR2 (germline): SGHAT, FQDESV (reference sequence). The CDR3 DNA follows: TGTGCCAGCAGCCGAGACAGGGATGGAGGCTACACCTTC. This gives the protein CASSRDRDGGYTF.

This rearrangement joins TRBV4-2 to TRBJ1-2, with D unresolved. CDR1 is LGHNA and CDR2 is YNFKEQ in the germline V gene. V shed 4 bases and J shed 2 bases, with 11 bases lying between them. The CDR3 covers 14 residues. This CDR3 reads CASSPQTGNYGYTF. The DNA of the CDR3 is TGTGCCAGCAGCCCACAAACGGGGAACTATGGCTACACCTTC.